This paragraph covers one TCR beta chain sequence. The antigen is undetermined. Clones were sequenced by immunoSEQ multiplex PCR, and TCRdb holds only the in-frame ones, with some missing. The sample has approximately 60,000 clones; 92% are singletons. Trimming left V 5 bases short and J 4 bases short, with 20 bases between. Germline V gives CDR1 MDHEN, CDR2 SYDVKM. The CDR3 covers 16 residues. This record comes from a study of cytomegalovirus exposure and HLA in healthy donors. Overall study results and limits: First-cohort TCR clusters tended to co-occur in the approximately 130 validation repertoires, a later analysis found. Through in vitro validation, a few CMV-associated chains were shown to be specific for CMV antigens. The majority of TCR sequences were rare, yet some public TCRs appeared in many donors. Associated with cytomegalovirus, according to the listing, were 150 to 200 TCR beta chains.

The clonotype comes from a woman aged 18-35 years in good health and CMV-seronegative. V and J are TRBV28 and TRBJ1-1, with D tentatively TRBD1 (5 bases). Sequencing was carried out using PBMCs. CDR3 sequence reads: CASSRLGTGGATEAFF. The DNA for the CDR3 is TGTGCCAGCAGTAGACTCGGGACGGGCGGGGCCACTGAAGCTTTCTTT. The full variable domain, rest sourced from reference TRBV28 and TRBJ1-1, is DVKVTQSSRYLVKRTGEKVFLECVQDMDHENMFWYRQDPGLGLRLIYFSYDVKMKEKGDIPEGYSVSREKKERFSLILESASTNQTSMYLCASSRLGTGGATEAFFGQGTRLTVV.